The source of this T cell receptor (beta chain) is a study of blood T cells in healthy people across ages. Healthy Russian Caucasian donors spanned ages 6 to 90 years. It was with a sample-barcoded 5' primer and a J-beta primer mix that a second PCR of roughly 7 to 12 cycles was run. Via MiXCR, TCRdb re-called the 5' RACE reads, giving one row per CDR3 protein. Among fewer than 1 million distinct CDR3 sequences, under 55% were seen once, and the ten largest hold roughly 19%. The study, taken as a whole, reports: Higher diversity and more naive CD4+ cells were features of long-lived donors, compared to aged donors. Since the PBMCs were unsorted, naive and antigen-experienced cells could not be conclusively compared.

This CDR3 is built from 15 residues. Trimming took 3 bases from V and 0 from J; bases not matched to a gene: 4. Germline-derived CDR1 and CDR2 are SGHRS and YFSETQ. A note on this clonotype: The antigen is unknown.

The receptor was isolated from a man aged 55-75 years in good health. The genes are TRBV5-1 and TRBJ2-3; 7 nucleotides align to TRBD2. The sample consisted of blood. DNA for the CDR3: TGCGCCAGCAGCTCGACTAGCCCCAGCACAGATACGCAGTATTTT. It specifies CASSSTSPSTDTQYF.